This T cell receptor (beta chain) came from a study of cytomegalovirus exposure and HLA in healthy donors. A word on this clone: Its specificity is not known.

Amplification used 60 Vbeta primers and 13 Jbeta primers. Only in-frame clones appear in the TCRdb table, and some are missing; sequencing was by immunoSEQ multiplex PCR. The sample shows some 180,000 clones, around 78% of them seen only once. Notes on the study in general: Presence/absence analyses treated sequencing depth as roughly uniform across donors.

The CDR3 is made up of 16 amino acids. The V segment lost 2 bases and the J segment 5 bases; nucleotides outside the gene matches: 9. CDR1 and CDR2 from the germline V gene are SGHTA and FQGNSA. Sequenced: PBMCs. This clonotype originated in a man under 40 in good health and CMV-seronegative. V usage is TRBV7-2 and J usage is TRBJ2-3; 8 nucleotides agree with TRBD1. CDR3 in DNA: TGTGCCAGCAGCTTATGGGCAGGGGGCGGAGGAGATACGCAGTATTTT. As protein: CASSLWAGGGGDTQYF.